Each of the 27 T cell receptor beta chains below was sequenced from the same sample in a study of cytotoxic CD8 clonotypes in ibrutinib-treated CLL. Repertoires were generated with immunoSEQ multiplex PCR, while TCRdb's copy carries only in-frame clones and drops some. The table has about 80,000 clones, 70% to 80% seen once. The specimen comprised PBMCs, sampled after 12 months of ibrutinib treatment. These receptors were obtained from a human donor with chronic lymphocytic leukemia.

CDR3 region: CASSSRLAGGREQFF. Here the CDR3 DNA reads TGTGCCAGCAGCTCAAGACTAGCGGGAGGGCGGGAGCAGTTCTTC. This chain links TRBV7-9 with TRBJ2-1; 14 bases match TRBD2. J lost 10 bases, V lost 4 bases, and 6 bases had no gene match. The CDR3 runs to 15 residues. Germline values: CDR1 SEHNR, CDR2 FQNEAQ (reference sequence).

This clone was seen repeatedly, ten times or more. This chain uses TRBV19 with TRBJ1-2; D is ambiguous. CDR1 is LNHDA and CDR2 is SQIVND in the germline V gene (reference sequence). The CDR3 totals 14 residues. Trimming cost V 7 bases and J 8 bases, with 20 bases left between them. CDR3 sequence: CASTPTVDRGGYTF. The CDR3 coding sequence is TGTGCCAGTACCCCGACGGTGGACCGGGGAGGCTACACCTTC.

The V gene is TRBV28, the J gene TRBJ2-1; D tentatively fits TRBD1 or TRBD2 (5 bases each). The germline V and J ends were trimmed by 6 bases and 0 bases, with 12 bases remaining between them. Germline V CDR1 and CDR2: MDHEN, SYDVKM. The CDR3 runs to 15 residues. Written as DNA, the CDR3 is TGTGCCAGCAGGGTTGGGGGTTCCTCCTACAATGAGCAGTTCTTC. As protein: CASRVGGSSYNEQFF.

This clone turned up a few times. The chain carries TRBV11-3 and TRBJ1-1; possible D gene TRBD1, 6 bases. Germline CDR1 reads SGHNT; CDR2 reads YENEEA. The CDR3 runs to 15 residues. V was cut by 1 base and J by 1 base, with 10 bases left in between. The CDR3 DNA reads as TGTGCCAGCAGCTTAGGGGGGCGGCAGAACACTGAAGCTTTCTTT. It yields the protein CASSLGGRQNTEAFF.

This clone was picked up a small number of times. The chain links TRBV7-2 to TRBJ1-3; no reliable D call. This CDR3 region has 11 residues. V was shortened by 6 bases and J by 6 bases, with 6 bases between the two germline ends. Germline CDR1 is SGHTA and CDR2 is FQGNSA. The CDR3 bases are TGTGCCAGCAGGCGCGAAAACACCATATATTTT. This codes for CASRRENTIYF.

This chain links TRBV11-1 with TRBJ2-7; D ambiguous. CDR3 length: 11 amino acids. The V gene lost 0 bases and the J gene lost 3 bases, with 0 bases spanning the gap. CDR1 SGHAT and CDR2 FQDESV come from the germline V gene (reference sequence). The CDR3 here is CASSLAYEQYF. In DNA form, the CDR3 reads TGTGCCAGCAGCTTAGCCTACGAGCAGTACTTC. The full variable domain, its missing parts supplied by reference TRBV11-1 and TRBJ2-7, is EAEVAQSPRYKITEKSQAVAFWCDPISGHATLYWYRQILGQGPELLVQFQDESVVDDSQLPKDRFSAERLKGVDSTLKIQPAELGDSAMYLCASSLAYEQYFGPGTRLTVT.

The chain employs TRBV19 and TRBJ1-1; unclear D gene. The V gene's germline CDR1 is LNHDA and CDR2 SQIVND (reference sequence). This CDR3 has 13 amino acids. The germline V and J ends were trimmed by 4 bases and 6 bases, with 12 bases remaining between them. The CDR3 region has the DNA TGTGCCAGTAGTACGCGTACTCGGCCTGAAGCTTTCTTT. This encodes CASSTRTRPEAFF.

This clone has a single count. This sequence joins TRBV28 and TRBJ1-5; TRBD1 matches at 10 bases. CDR1 and CDR2 (germline): MDHEN, SYDVKM. V trimming: 8 bases; J trimming: 6 bases; junction bases outside the gene matches: 7. CDR3 size: 14 residues. CDR3 DNA: TGTGCCAGCGGCCCCCGGGACAGGGGTCAGCCCCAGCATTTT. It encodes CASGPRDRGQPQHF. The full variable domain, its missing parts supplied by reference TRBV28 and TRBJ1-5, is DVKVTQSSRYLVKRTGEKVFLECVQDMDHENMFWYRQDPGLGLRLIYFSYDVKMKEKGDIPEGYSVSREKKERFSLILESASTNQTSMYLCASGPRDRGQPQHFGDGTRLSIL.

The chain joins TRBV29-1 to TRBJ2-7; TRBD2 is a possible D gene (6 bases). V was pared by 7 bases and J by 2 bases, with 15 bases between. The CDR3 runs 13 residues. The germline CDR1 and CDR2 sequences are SQVTM and ANQGSEA. Here the CDR3 reads CSASGLGAYEQYF. The CDR3 nucleotides are TGCAGCGCCTCGGGACTGGGAGCCTACGAGCAGTACTTC.

The genes are TRBV5-1 and TRBJ1-3; D not resolved. The CDR3 spans 16 residues. Trimming shortened V by 2 bases and J by 2 bases, and 14 bases separated the two germline ends. Germline values: CDR1 SGHRS, CDR2 YFSETQ. In DNA, the CDR3 is TGCGCCAGCAGCTTTTCCCAGGCATTGACTGGAAACACCATATATTTT. It encodes CASSFSQALTGNTIYF.

The V gene is TRBV7-3, the J gene TRBJ2-3; the D is unclear. The germline CDR1 and CDR2 sequences are SGHTA and FQGTGA. V gave up 3 bases and J gave up 4 bases, with 8 bases separating them. The CDR3 runs 13 residues. The CDR3 reads CASSFSGADTQYF. The DNA of the CDR3 is TGTGCCAGCAGCTTTTCGGGCGCAGATACGCAGTATTTT.

The chain recombines TRBV6-6 with TRBJ1-5; D gene uncertain. Trimming stripped 7 bases from V and 4 bases from J, with 11 bases between. The CDR3 extends over 13 amino acids. From germline, CDR1 is MNHNY and CDR2 SVGAGI (reference sequence). For the CDR3, the DNA is TGTGCCAGCACCCCAACCCGGAATCAGCCCCAGCATTTT. It codes for CASTPTRNQPQHF.

The V gene is TRBV9, the J gene TRBJ1-2, with 7 nucleotides matching TRBD1. V lost 4 bases to trimming and J lost 3 bases; unmatched junction nucleotides: 6. This CDR3 has 14 amino acids. Germline assignment: CDR1 SGDLS and CDR2 YYNGEE. DNA for the CDR3: TGTGCCAGCAGCTCCACCGGGACAGACTATGGCTACACCTTC. Translating it yields CASSSTGTDYGYTF.

As DNA, the CDR3 is TGTGCCAGCAGTTTATGGGGGGGAACGAACTCCTACGAGCAGTACTTC. This encodes CASSLWGGTNSYEQYF. The V call is TRBV28, the J call TRBJ2-7; tentatively, D is TRBD2 (6 bases). Germline CDR1 reads MDHEN; CDR2 reads SYDVKM. The CDR3 is 16 amino acids. Trimming took off 0 bases at V and 0 bases at J, with 12 bases between the two ends.

The V call is TRBV7-3, the J call TRBJ2-1, with 7 bases matching TRBD2. Germline loops: CDR1 SGHTA, CDR2 FQGTGA. V was pared by 5 bases and J by 5 bases, with 3 bases of the junction left unmatched. The CDR3 covers 13 residues. The CDR3 DNA reads TGTGCCAGCAGCCTAGGGAGGGACAATGAGCAGTTCTTC. As protein: CASSLGRDNEQFF.

The CDR3 loop reads CASRGDGYEQYF. The CDR3 DNA sequence: TGTGCCAGCAGGGGGGACGGATACGAGCAGTACTTC. The rearrangement uses TRBV2 and TRBJ2-7; D could derive from TRBD1 or TRBD2 (5 bases each). Germline CDR1 is SNHLY and CDR2 is FYNNEI. V dropped 6 bases and J dropped 4 bases, with 10 bases sitting between them. CDR3 length: 12 residues.

J is TRBJ2-1 and V is TRBV27; D may be TRBD2 (5 bases). The CDR3 length is 17 residues. Trimming removed 6 bases from V and 0 bases from J, with 18 bases in between. The germline CDR1 and CDR2 sequences are MNHEY and SMNVEV (reference sequence). The CDR3 DNA reads as TGTGCCAGCAGGGGTGTAGTCGGGGTGTTCTCCTACAATGAGCAGTTCTTC. Protein product: CASRGVVGVFSYNEQFF.

The chain couples TRBV29-1 to TRBJ2-7; the D call may be TRBD1 or TRBD2 (7 bases each). The ends were cut back, 7 bases at V and 5 bases at J, with 18 bases in the middle. This CDR3 is 13 amino acids long. CDR1 SQVTM and CDR2 ANQGSEA come from the germline V gene. The CDR3 protein is CSAVGQGGHEQYF. CDR3 DNA: TGCAGCGCTGTTGGGCAGGGGGGGCACGAGCAGTACTTC.

The chain joins TRBV4-2 to TRBJ1-1; D is possibly TRBD1 (6 bases). CDR3 size: 15 residues. Between the trimmed V and J ends, which lost 0 bases and 4 bases, there was a span of 12 bases. Germline V CDR1 and CDR2: LGHNA, YNFKEQ. CDR3 amino acids: CASSQEGAPATEAFF. As DNA, the CDR3 is TGTGCCAGCAGCCAAGAGGGGGCCCCGGCCACTGAAGCTTTCTTT.

The sample holds a few counts of this clone. The chain is built from TRBV4-2 and TRBJ1-4; possibly TRBD1 for D (5 bases). Germline V gene sequence: CDR1 LGHNA, CDR2 YNFKEQ. This CDR3 spans 14 amino acids. Trimming stripped 4 bases from V and 5 bases from J, with 11 bases between. CDR3 loop: CASSPGTSNEKLFF. In DNA form, the CDR3 reads TGTGCCAGCAGCCCGGGGACGTCAAATGAAAAACTGTTTTTT.

V gene TRBV15 combines with J gene TRBJ1-2; D remains ambiguous. Germline-derived CDR1 and CDR2 are LNHNV and YYDKDF (reference sequence). V was pared by 7 bases and J by 5 bases, with 23 bases between. CDR3 length: 16 residues. In nucleotides, the CDR3 is TGTGCCACCAAGTTGGGATCCCACCCAACCGCTTATGGCTACACCTTC. It yields the protein CATKLGSHPTAYGYTF.

The chain recombines TRBV28 with TRBJ2-7; a weak D match, TRBD2 (7 bases). Trimming removed 6 bases from V and 5 bases from J, with 14 bases in between. CDR1 is MDHEN and CDR2 is SYDVKM in the germline V gene. The CDR3 loop spans 13 amino acids. CDR3 in DNA: TGTGCCAGCAGGGGTGGGGGGGCCCACGAGCAGTACTTC. As protein: CASRGGGAHEQYF. Variable domain in full (rest from reference TRBV28 and TRBJ2-7): DVKVTQSSRYLVKRTGEKVFLECVQDMDHENMFWYRQDPGLGLRLIYFSYDVKMKEKGDIPEGYSVSREKKERFSLILESASTNQTSMYLCASRGGGAHEQYFGPGTRLTVT.

V usage is TRBV13 and J usage is TRBJ2-7; unclear D gene. Trimming left V 0 bases short and J 1 base short, with 7 bases between. The CDR3 sequence is 14 residues long. Germline CDR1 is PRHDT and CDR2 is FYEKMQ (reference sequence). The CDR3 bases are TGTGCCAGCAGCTTAGGGGGGTCGTCCTACGAGCAGTACTTC. Protein: CASSLGGSSYEQYF.

The J gene is TRBJ2-7, the V gene TRBV6-5; D not resolved. V was clipped by 2 bases and J by 5 bases, with 10 bases between them. Germline-derived CDR1 and CDR2 are MNHEY and SVGAGI. The CDR3 is 13 residues long. The CDR3 DNA reads as TGTGCCAGCAGTTACCTCTCAGACCACGAGCAGTACTTC. Its protein is CASSYLSDHEQYF.

V is TRBV11-2 and J is TRBJ1-1; maybe TRBD1 (5 bases). V lost 1 base and J lost 1, with 13 bases in between. This CDR3 region has 16 residues. Germline V gene data show CDR1 as SGHAT and CDR2 as FQNNGV. For the CDR3, the DNA is TGTGCCAGCAGCTTAGTCCCAGGGAGGGAGAACACTGAAGCTTTCTTT. This sequence encodes CASSLVPGRENTEAFF.

This sequence joins TRBV28 and TRBJ2-1, with 12 bases that match TRBD2. This CDR3 has 19 amino acids. Germline assignment: CDR1 MDHEN and CDR2 SYDVKM. V shed 2 bases and J 0 bases; nucleotides not matched to a gene: 8. In DNA, the CDR3 is TGTGCCAGCAGTTTAAGTAGGCTAGCGGGAGGGAGCTCCTACAATGAGCAGTTCTTC. Translated, it gives CASSLSRLAGGSSYNEQFF.

The chain is built from TRBV6-5 and TRBJ2-5; no clear D. The CDR3 runs 14 residues. V was trimmed by 0 bases and J by 0 bases, leaving 5 bases between them. Germline loops: CDR1 MNHEY, CDR2 SVGAGI. The CDR3 DNA is TGTGCCAGCAGTTACTCGATTAACCAAGAGACCCAGTACTTC. This gives the protein CASSYSINQETQYF.